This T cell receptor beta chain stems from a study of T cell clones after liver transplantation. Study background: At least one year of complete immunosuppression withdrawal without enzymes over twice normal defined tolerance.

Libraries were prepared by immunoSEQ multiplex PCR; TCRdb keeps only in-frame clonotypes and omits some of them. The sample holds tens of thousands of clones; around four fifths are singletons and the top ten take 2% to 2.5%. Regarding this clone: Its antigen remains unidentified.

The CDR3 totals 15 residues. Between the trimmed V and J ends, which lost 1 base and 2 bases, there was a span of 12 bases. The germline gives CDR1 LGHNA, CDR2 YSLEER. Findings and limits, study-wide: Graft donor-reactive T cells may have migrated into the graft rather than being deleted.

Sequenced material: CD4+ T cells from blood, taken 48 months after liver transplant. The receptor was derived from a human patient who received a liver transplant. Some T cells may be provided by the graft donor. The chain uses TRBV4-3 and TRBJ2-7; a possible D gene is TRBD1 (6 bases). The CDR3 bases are TGCGCCAGCAGCCAAGGATACAGGGATCCCTACGAGCAGTACTTC. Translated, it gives CASSQGYRDPYEQYF.